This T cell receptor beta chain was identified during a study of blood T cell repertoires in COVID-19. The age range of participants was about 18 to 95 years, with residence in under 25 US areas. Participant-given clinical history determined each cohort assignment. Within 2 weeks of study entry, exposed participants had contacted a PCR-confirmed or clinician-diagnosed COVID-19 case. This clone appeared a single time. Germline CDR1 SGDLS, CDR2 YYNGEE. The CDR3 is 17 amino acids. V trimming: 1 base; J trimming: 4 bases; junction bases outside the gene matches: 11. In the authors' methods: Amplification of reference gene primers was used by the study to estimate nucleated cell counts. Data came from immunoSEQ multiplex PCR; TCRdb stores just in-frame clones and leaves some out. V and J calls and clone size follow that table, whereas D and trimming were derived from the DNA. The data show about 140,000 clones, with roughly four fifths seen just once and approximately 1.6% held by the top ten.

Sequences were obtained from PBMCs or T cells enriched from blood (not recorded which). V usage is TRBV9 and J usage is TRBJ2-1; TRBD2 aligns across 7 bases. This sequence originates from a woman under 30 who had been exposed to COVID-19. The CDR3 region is CASSVTPGLAAYNEQFF. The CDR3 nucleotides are TGTGCCAGCAGCGTAACCCCCGGGCTAGCGGCTTACAATGAGCAGTTCTTC.